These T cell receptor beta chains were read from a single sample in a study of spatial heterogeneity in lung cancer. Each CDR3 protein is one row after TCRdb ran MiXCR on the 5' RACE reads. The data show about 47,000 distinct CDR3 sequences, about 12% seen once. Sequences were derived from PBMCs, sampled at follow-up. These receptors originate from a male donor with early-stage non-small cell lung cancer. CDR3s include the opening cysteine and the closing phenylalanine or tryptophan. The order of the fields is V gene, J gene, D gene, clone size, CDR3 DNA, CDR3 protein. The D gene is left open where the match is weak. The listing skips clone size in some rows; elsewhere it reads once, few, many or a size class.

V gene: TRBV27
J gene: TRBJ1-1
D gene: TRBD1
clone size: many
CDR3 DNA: TGTGCCAGCAGTTCTCCGGCAGGGGGAACTGAAGCTTTCTTT
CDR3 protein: CASSSPAGGTEAFF

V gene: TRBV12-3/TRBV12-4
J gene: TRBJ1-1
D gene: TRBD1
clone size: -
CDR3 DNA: TGTGCCAGCAGTGCGACGACAGGGTGGACTGAAGCTTTCTTT
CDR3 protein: CASSATTGWTEAFF

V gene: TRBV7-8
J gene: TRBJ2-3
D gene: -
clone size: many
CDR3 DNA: TGTGCCAGCAGCTTGATCCTTAGCACAGATACGCAGTATTTT
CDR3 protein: CASSLILSTDTQYF

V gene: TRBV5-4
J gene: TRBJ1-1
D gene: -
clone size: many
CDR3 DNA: TGTGCCAGCAGTCCCACGGGGGTGGAAGCTTTCTTT
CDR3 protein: CASSPTGVEAFF

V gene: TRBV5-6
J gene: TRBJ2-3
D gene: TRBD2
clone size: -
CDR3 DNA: TGTGCCAGCAGCACACGGACTCGGACTAGCGGGGGGCTCACAGATACGCAGTATTTT
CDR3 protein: CASSTRTRTSGGLTDTQYF

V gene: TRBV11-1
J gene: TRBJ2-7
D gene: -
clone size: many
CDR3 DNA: TGTGCCAGCAGCCCCGAGGGAATAGTGGGACCCTACGAGCAGTACTTC
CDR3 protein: CASSPEGIVGPYEQYF

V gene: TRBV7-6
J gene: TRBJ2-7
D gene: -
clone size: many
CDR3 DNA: TGTGCCAGCAGCTTGAGGCCAGGGAAATCCTACGAGCAGTACTTC
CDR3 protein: CASSLRPGKSYEQYF

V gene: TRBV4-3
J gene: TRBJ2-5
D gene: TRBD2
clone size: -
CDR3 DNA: TGCGCCAGCAGCCAAGGGGGCCCAGCGGGAGGAGTAGAGACCCAGTACTTC
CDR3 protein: CASSQGGPAGGVETQYF

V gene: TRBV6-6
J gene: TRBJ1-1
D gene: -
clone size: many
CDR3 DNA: TGTGCCAGCAGTTACGCAACGGACGGCCCTGAGGCTTTCTTT
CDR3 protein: CASSYATDGPEAFF

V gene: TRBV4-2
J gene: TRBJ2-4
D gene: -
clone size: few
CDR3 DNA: TGTGCCAGCAGCCAAGATCCCGGGGGAGACCTAGCCAAAAACATTCAGTACTTC
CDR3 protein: CASSQDPGGDLAKNIQYF

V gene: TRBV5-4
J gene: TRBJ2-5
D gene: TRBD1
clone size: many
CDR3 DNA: TGTGCCAGCAGCACAGGGACAGGACGAGAGGAGACCCAGTACTTC
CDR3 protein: CASSTGTGREETQYF

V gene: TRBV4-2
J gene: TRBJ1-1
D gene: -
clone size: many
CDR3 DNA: TGTGCCAGCAGCCAAGATCTGGGGACGGAGAACACTGAAGCTTTCTTT
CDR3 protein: CASSQDLGTENTEAFF

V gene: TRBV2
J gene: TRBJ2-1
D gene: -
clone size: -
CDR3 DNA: TGTGCCAGCAATACTCACAGTTACGGGAGCCTCGACAATGAGCAGTTCTTC
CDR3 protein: CASNTHSYGSLDNEQFF

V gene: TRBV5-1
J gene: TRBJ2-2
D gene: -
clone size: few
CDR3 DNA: TGCGCCAGCAGCGGGAGGACAGACACCGGGGAGCTGTTTTTT
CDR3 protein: CASSGRTDTGELFF

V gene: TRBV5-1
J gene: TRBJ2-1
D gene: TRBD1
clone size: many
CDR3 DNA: TGCGCCAGCAGCGGGGGGACAGGGAACAATGAGCAGTTCTTC
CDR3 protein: CASSGGTGNNEQFF

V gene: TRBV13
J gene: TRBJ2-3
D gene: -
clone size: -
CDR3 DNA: TGTGCCAGCAGCCCCCGGGTTAGCGGCACAGATACGCAGTATTTT
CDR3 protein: CASSPRVSGTDTQYF

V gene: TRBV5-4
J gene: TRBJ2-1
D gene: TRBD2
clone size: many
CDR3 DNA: TGTGCCAGCAGCCCAGGACTAGCGGGAGGGCCCTCCTACAATGAGCAGTTCTTC
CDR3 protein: CASSPGLAGGPSYNEQFF

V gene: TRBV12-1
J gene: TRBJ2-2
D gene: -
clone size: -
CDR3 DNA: TGTCCCAGCAGCCCCTTGGGACGGGGGGAGCTGTTTTTT
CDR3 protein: CPSSPLGRGELFF

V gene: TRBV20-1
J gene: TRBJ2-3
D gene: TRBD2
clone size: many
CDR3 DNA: TGCAGTGCTCCCAGCGGGAGGGATACGCAGTATTTT
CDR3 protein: CSAPSGRDTQYF